The 18 T cell receptor beta chains given below trace back to one sample, sequenced in a study of cytomegalovirus exposure and HLA in healthy donors. Profiling relied on immunoSEQ multiplex PCR, and the TCRdb table lists in-frame clones only, not all of them. The sample carries some 250,000 clones, 90% recorded once. Source material: PBMCs. These receptors were collected from a woman under 30 in good health and CMV-seronegative.

This clone was counted a few times. Other DNA sequences of this sample code for an identical CDR3. V is TRBV6-1 and J is TRBJ2-7, with TRBD1 matching 9 bases. The CDR3 spans 13 residues. V trimming: 6 bases; J trimming: 3 bases; junction bases outside the gene matches: 3. CDR1 and CDR2 (germline): MNHNS, SASEGT. The CDR3 sequence is CASRGQGGYEQYV. As DNA, the CDR3 is TGTGCCAGCAGGGGACAGGGAGGCTACGAGCAGTACGTC.

The chain employs TRBV6-5 and TRBJ1-3, with D maybe TRBD1 (6 bases). Germline CDR1 and CDR2: MNHEY and SVGAGI. V shed 6 bases and J shed 0 bases, with 12 bases lying between them. The CDR3 is 15 residues long. The CDR3 sequence is CASRAPGASGNTIYF. CDR3 nucleotide sequence: TGTGCCAGCAGGGCCCCAGGGGCCTCTGGAAACACCATATATTTT.

J is TRBJ1-5 and V is TRBV27; weak D call: TRBD1 (5 bases). This CDR3 contains 15 residues. V lost 5 bases to trimming and J lost 6 bases, with 17 bases between them. Germline CDR1 MNHEY, CDR2 SMNVEV (reference sequence). The CDR3 spells CASSPLTAGGQPQHF. For the CDR3, the DNA is TGTGCCAGCAGTCCCCTGACAGCGGGGGGTCAGCCCCAGCATTTT.

The rearrangement joins TRBV5-8 to TRBJ2-1; D perhaps matches TRBD2 (6 bases). Per the germline V gene, CDR1 is SGHTS and CDR2 is YDEGEE. This CDR3 region has 14 residues. V shed 2 bases and J shed 4 bases, with 10 bases lying between them. The CDR3 spells CASSFPSEYNEQFF. CDR3 coding DNA: TGTGCCAGCAGCTTCCCTAGCGAGTACAATGAGCAGTTCTTC.

This clone was counted a single time. The chain employs TRBV5-4 and TRBJ2-3, with TRBD2 identical over 11 bases. The trim removed 2 bases at V and 7 bases at J, leaving 6 bases unmatched. Germline CDR1 is SGHNT and CDR2 is YYREEE (reference sequence). The CDR3 extends over 15 amino acids. Here the CDR3 DNA reads TGTGCCAGCAGCTTAGGCACTAGCGGGGGCAATACGCAGTATTTT. This sequence encodes CASSLGTSGGNTQYF.

V usage is TRBV11-3 and J usage is TRBJ1-1; D might be TRBD1 (6 bases). CDR1 is SGHNT and CDR2 is YENEEA in the germline V gene. The CDR3 spans 14 residues. Trimming took off 4 bases at V and 1 base at J, with 10 bases between the two ends. In nucleotides, the CDR3 is TGTGCCAGCAGCTCACGGACAGAGAACACTGAAGCTTTCTTT. Protein: CASSSRTENTEAFF.

This chain joins TRBV4-1 and TRBJ1-1; D might be TRBD1 (5 bases). Germline CDR1 reads MGHRA; CDR2 reads YSYEKL. Trimming stripped 1 base from V and 4 bases from J, with 16 bases between. The CDR3 is 16 residues long. The CDR3 here is CASSQVGRRVGTEAFF. DNA of the CDR3: TGCGCCAGCAGCCAAGTGGGGCGTAGGGTCGGCACTGAAGCTTTCTTT.

The chain recombines TRBV6-1 with TRBJ1-5; maybe TRBD1 (5 bases). Germline assignment: CDR1 MNHNS and CDR2 SASEGT. The CDR3 is 16 amino acids. V was pared by 0 bases and J by 3 bases, with 12 bases between. CDR3 residues: CASSEALQGSNQPQHF. CDR3 nucleotides: TGTGCCAGCAGTGAAGCGCTTCAGGGATCCAATCAGCCCCAGCATTTT.

This rearrangement joins TRBV18 to TRBJ2-1; 10 bases match TRBD2. This CDR3 region has 15 residues. The V gene's germline CDR1 is KGHSH and CDR2 LQKENI. The trim removed 1 base at V and 6 bases at J, leaving 3 bases unmatched. In DNA form, the CDR3 reads TGTGCCAGCTCACCACGGACTAGCGGCCTCAATGAGCAGTTCTTC. Translation gives CASSPRTSGLNEQFF.

This rearrangement joins TRBV18 to TRBJ1-1, with 9 nucleotides matching TRBD1. Per the germline V gene, CDR1 is KGHSH and CDR2 is LQKENI. The V and J ends lost 1 base and 2 bases, in that order; junction bases with no gene match: 2. The CDR3 length is 15 residues. The CDR3 loop is CASSPQTGGNTEAFF. For the CDR3, the DNA is TGTGCCAGCTCACCACAAACAGGGGGCAACACTGAAGCTTTCTTT.

The chain combines TRBV6-5 with TRBJ2-7; D not resolved. The CDR3 contains 10 residues. V lost 8 bases, J lost 4 bases, and 6 bases lay in between. Germline V gene sequence: CDR1 MNHEY, CDR2 SVGAGI. This CDR3 reads CASGAYEQYF. CDR3 bases: TGTGCCAGCGGAGCTTACGAGCAGTACTTC.

The gene calls are TRBV28 and TRBJ2-7; 7 nucleotides match TRBD1. The germline V gene has CDR1 MDHEN and CDR2 SYDVKM. CDR3 length: 12 amino acids. Losses at the gene ends were 6 bases for V and 4 bases for J; bases not matched to a gene: 3. CDR3: CASRRQGYEQYF. The CDR3 region has the DNA TGTGCCAGCAGGCGACAGGGTTACGAGCAGTACTTC.

This clone appeared once. This chain joins TRBV6-5 and TRBJ1-2; TRBD1 matches at 7 bases. Germline V gives CDR1 MNHEY, CDR2 SVGAGI. This CDR3 is built from 11 residues. V shed 9 bases, J shed 7 bases, and the junction held 5 bases outside the gene matches. The CDR3 reads CASTDRVGYTF. CDR3 bases: TGTGCCAGTACAGACAGGGTTGGCTACACCTTC.

The chain combines TRBV6-5 with TRBJ1-3; possibly TRBD1 for D (5 bases). This CDR3 spans 14 amino acids. V lost 7 bases to trimming and J lost 2 bases, with 12 bases between them. Per the germline V gene, CDR1 is MNHEY and CDR2 is SVGAGI. The CDR3 nucleotides are TGTGCCAGCACCCCAGGGTTGGCTGGAAACACCATATATTTT. Protein sequence: CASTPGLAGNTIYF.

The chain combines TRBV7-9 with TRBJ1-5; D is unclear. CDR3 size: 18 residues. The germline V and J ends were trimmed by 1 base and 1 base, with 17 bases remaining between them. Germline lookup yields CDR1 SEHNR and CDR2 FQNEAQ (reference sequence). CDR3 loop: CASSLDNLAGSSNQPQHF. The CDR3 DNA sequence: TGTGCCAGCAGCTTAGACAATTTGGCGGGTTCGAGCAATCAGCCCCAGCATTTT.

The chain employs TRBV7-5 and TRBJ2-1; TRBD2, the table's D call, lacks a check against the DNA. TRBV7-5 counts as a pseudogene. The CDR3 runs 17 residues. The chain's CDR3 is CVRSFQRGHALYNEQFF. The DNA of the CDR3 is TGTGTCAGAAGCTTCCAGCGGGGGCACGCCCTCTACAATGAGCAGTTCTTC.

The chain links TRBV6-5 to TRBJ2-3; 9 bases map to TRBD1. CDR1 and CDR2 from the germline V gene are MNHEY and SVGAGI. V lost 6 bases and J lost 8; bases outside the gene matches: 9. The CDR3 is 14 residues long. CDR3: CASRWDREGGTQYF. The CDR3 DNA is TGTGCCAGCAGATGGGACAGGGAGGGTGGTACGCAGTATTTT.

The chain couples TRBV6-5 to TRBJ1-2, with D unresolved. Germline V gene sequence: CDR1 MNHEY, CDR2 SVGAGI. CDR3 size: 15 residues. Deletions cut 0 bases from V and 6 bases from J, with 14 bases between. CDR3 protein: CASSYSIWPGNGYTF. The CDR3 coding sequence is TGTGCCAGCAGTTACTCAATCTGGCCAGGCAATGGCTACACCTTC.